The present TCR beta chain was sequenced within a study of shared clonotypes between healthy human individuals. Study observations and caveats: Since donors were few, the genetic and exposure-history diversity represented was limited.

CDR1 is SQVTM, CDR2 ANQGSEA, per germline. Unmatched junction bases numbered 3, after V lost 5 bases and J lost 6 bases. The CDR3 contains 13 residues. This clone came up once. Its matching antigen is unknown. This sample also contains other DNA sequences that code for the same CDR3. Naive CD8 cells were CD45RO-negative, positively selected for CCR7, excluding terminally differentiated effector memory CD45RA+ cells. Only Caucasian adults living in Nashville, Tennessee served as donors. Using immunoSEQ multiplex PCR, the repertoire was profiled, and TCRdb retains in-frame clones only, with some absent. The table has about 600,000 clones, roughly 98% seen once; the top ten hold 0.3%.

What was sequenced was naive CD8+ T cells sorted from blood. The TCR originated in a man in his thirties or forties in good health. The chain employs TRBV29-1 and TRBJ2-2; TRBD2 agrees at 10 bases. CDR3 DNA sequence: TGCAGCGTTAGCGGGAGGGGTGCCGGGGAGCTGTTTTTT. Translated: CSVSGRGAGELFF.